Below, 8 T cell receptor beta chains from the same sample are listed, as sequenced in a study of breast tumors, draining lymph nodes, adjacent tissues. Breast cancer patients provided tissue from their axillary draining lymph nodes. MiXCR, applied by TCRdb to the multiplex PCR reads, yields one record per CDR3 protein. The profile covers nearly 200,000 distinct CDR3 sequences, with approximately 30% appearing a single time and roughly 4% taken by the ten largest. Sequenced input: axillary lymph node tissue. The source is a female donor with breast cancer. Some clones in this sample may be carry-over from other donors' samples.

This rearrangement joins TRBV30 to TRBJ2-4, with a weak D call TRBD2 (5 bases). Germline V CDR1 and CDR2: GTSNPN, SVGIG (reference sequence). CDR3 size: 13 residues. Trimming pared 3 bases from V and 13 bases from J, leaving 19 bases between. CDR3 sequence: CAWRGEVRASQYF. In DNA form, the CDR3 reads TGTGCCTGGAGAGGTGAGGTGCGGGCCTCACAGTACTTC.

The chain has TRBV7-2 and TRBJ2-5, with D possibly being TRBD1 (6 bases). The CDR3 is 16 amino acids. The V gene lost 3 bases and the J gene lost 3 bases, with 17 bases spanning the gap. Germline V CDR1 and CDR2: SGHTA, FQGNSA. Written as DNA, the CDR3 is TGTGCCAGCAGCTTCCACGTTACAGGGTGGGAAGAGACCCAGTACTTC. Amino acids: CASSFHVTGWEETQYF.

In its sample, this clonotype was seen many times. The rearrangement joins TRBV28 to TRBJ2-3; tentatively, D is TRBD1 or TRBD2 (6 bases each). CDR1 and CDR2 from the germline V gene are MDHEN and SYDVKM. V lost 5 bases and J 4 bases, leaving 16 bases between the germline ends. The CDR3 extends over 15 amino acids. The CDR3 DNA reads as TGTGCCAGCAGTGTTCCGGGGGCGCGCGCAGATACGCAGTATTTT. Amino acids: CASSVPGARADTQYF. Supplemented by reference TRBV28 and TRBJ2-3, the full variable domain reads DVKVTQSSRYLVKRTGEKVFLECVQDMDHENMFWYRQDPGLGLRLIYFSYDVKMKEKGDIPEGYSVSREKKERFSLILESASTNQTSMYLCASSVPGARADTQYFGPGTRLTVL.

This clonotype was recorded many times. The CDR3 DNA follows: TGTGCCAGCGGGACTAGCGGGTACAATGAGCAGTTCTTC. Translation: CASGTSGYNEQFF. The V gene is TRBV19, the J gene TRBJ2-1; 12 bases agree with TRBD2. Trimming at V came to 9 bases and at J to 4 bases, leaving 1 base not matched to a gene. The germline V gene encodes CDR1 LNHDA and CDR2 SQIVND (reference sequence). This CDR3 spans 13 amino acids.

This clonotype was seen at least ten times. The V gene is TRBV6-6, the J gene TRBJ1-2; the match to TRBD1 covers 7 bases. This CDR3 has 14 residues. Germline V gene sequence: CDR1 MNHNY, CDR2 SVGAGI (reference sequence). V shed 7 bases and J 5 bases; nucleotides not matched to a gene: 10. CDR3 residues: CASKRPGTDYGYTF. The CDR3, as DNA: TGTGCCAGCAAACGACCCGGGACAGATTATGGCTACACCTTC.

This clonotype has only a few counts. V and J are TRBV20-1 and TRBJ1-1; D may be TRBD1 (6 bases). Trimming cost V 5 bases and J 6 bases, with 10 bases left between them. Germline V gene data show CDR1 as DFQATT and CDR2 as SNEGSKA (reference sequence). The CDR3 covers 11 residues. The CDR3 loop reads CSALQGSEAFF. CDR3 sequence (DNA): TGCAGTGCTCTTCAGGGGTCTGAAGCTTTCTTT.

In its sample, this clonotype was seen many times. J is TRBJ2-3 and V is TRBV24-1; tentative D call: TRBD2 (5 bases). CDR1 is KGHDR and CDR2 is SFDVKD in the germline V gene. This CDR3 is built from 14 residues. Trimming left V 3 bases short and J 5 bases short, with 11 bases between. For the CDR3, the DNA is TGTGCCACCAGTGATACCCGGACTCGAGATACGCAGTATTTT. This sequence encodes CATSDTRTRDTQYF.

This clonotype was counted ten times or more. V gene TRBV30 combines with J gene TRBJ2-1, with D possibly TRBD1 on 6 matching bases. This CDR3 contains 14 residues. CDR1 is GTSNPN and CDR2 is SVGIG in the germline V gene (reference sequence). Deletions cut 5 bases from V and 1 base from J, with 12 bases between. For the CDR3, the DNA is TGTGCCTGGGGGGGCCAGGGGTCCTACAATGAGCAGTTCTTC. Amino acid sequence: CAWGGQGSYNEQFF.